Listed below are T cell receptor beta chains from one sample, sequenced in a study of blood T cells in healthy people across ages. TCRdb re-analysed the 5' RACE reads in MiXCR, keeping a single row per CDR3 protein. This sample has 1.5 million to 2 million distinct CDR3 sequences, with 28% found just once. The material sequenced was blood. Source of these receptors: a young woman in good health. Both conserved end residues are part of each CDR3. A D gene is named only where the DNA matches it firmly. Only part of the rows carry a size: once, few, many, or a class if the clone is expanded.

J: TRBJ2-1; D: NA; V: TRBV14; size: few; CDR3: CASSRGSPYNEQFF; DNA: TGTGCCAGCAGCCGGGGGTCCCCCTACAATGAGCAGTTCTTC
J: TRBJ1-4; D: TRBD1; V: TRBV27; size: NA; CDR3: CASRLTGATNEKLFF; DNA: TGTGCCAGCAGACTCACAGGGGCAACTAATGAAAAACTGTTTTTT
J: TRBJ2-5; D: NA; V: TRBV5-1; size: NA; CDR3: CASNATQQETQYF; DNA: TGCGCCAGCAACGCCACACAGCAAGAGACTCAGTACTTC
J: TRBJ1-2; D: TRBD1; V: TRBV7-8; size: NA; CDR3: CASSLKDRGGYTF; DNA: TGTGCCAGCAGCTTAAAAGACAGGGGTGGCTACACCTTC
J: TRBJ1-5; D: NA; V: TRBV6-6; size: few; CDR3: CASSYGGGQGHNQPQHF; DNA: TGTGCCAGCAGTTACGGCGGGGGGCAGGGGCACAATCAGCCCCAGCATTTT
J: TRBJ2-7; D: NA; V: TRBV5-6; size: few; CDR3: CASSLARGPHEQYF; DNA: TGTGCCAGCAGCTTGGCCAGGGGCCCTCACGAGCAGTACTTC
J: TRBJ1-2; D: TRBD1; V: TRBV4-2; size: NA; CDR3: CASSQSDRQGSYGYTF; DNA: TGTGCCAGCAGCCAATCTGACCGACAGGGGAGCTATGGCTACACCTTC
J: TRBJ2-5; D: NA; V: TRBV5-1; size: few; CDR3: CASSDPNRSQETQYF; DNA: TGCGCCAGCAGCGACCCTAACAGGTCTCAAGAGACCCAGTACTTC
J: TRBJ2-3; D: TRBD1; V: TRBV20-1; size: few; CDR3: CSAGGDRGQSTDAQYF; DNA: TGCAGTGCTGGGGGGGACAGGGGGCAAAGCACAGATGCGCAGTATTTT
J: TRBJ1-1; D: NA; V: TRBV12-3/TRBV12-4; size: NA; CDR3: CASRGSEAFF; DNA: TGTGCCAGTAGGGGGTCTGAAGCTTTCTTT
J: TRBJ2-7; D: NA; V: TRBV10-3; size: NA; CDR3: CAISERGAGPGGPEQYF; DNA: TGTGCCATCAGTGAGAGGGGGGCCGGCCCTGGAGGACCGGAGCAGTACTTC
J: TRBJ2-7; D: NA; V: TRBV29-1; size: many; CDR3: CSVVLDRYGNEQYF; DNA: TGCAGCGTTGTACTCGACAGGTATGGGAACGAGCAGTACTTC
J: TRBJ2-1; D: TRBD2; V: TRBV29-1; size: NA; CDR3: CSVVVLAGVKEQFF; DNA: TGCAGCGTTGTGGTTCTAGCGGGAGTTAAAGAGCAGTTCTTC
J: TRBJ2-3; D: TRBD2; V: TRBV30; size: NA; CDR3: CAWSGELAGVGDTQYF; DNA: TGTGCCTGGAGTGGGGAACTAGCGGGAGTGGGGGATACGCAGTATTTT
J: TRBJ2-5; D: TRBD2; V: TRBV7-2; size: NA; CDR3: CASSSDSGGLGTQYF; DNA: TGTGCCAGCAGCTCGGATAGCGGGGGGCTCGGGACCCAGTACTTC
J: TRBJ2-1; D: NA; V: TRBV7-9; size: few; CDR3: CATQGREQFF; DNA: TGTGCCACCCAAGGCAGGGAGCAGTTCTTC
J: TRBJ2-3; D: NA; V: TRBV4-1; size: many; CDR3: CASSQEWSAAQYF; DNA: TGCGCCAGCAGCCAAGAATGGTCGGCCGCGCAGTATTTT
J: TRBJ2-1; D: NA; V: TRBV6-5; size: NA; CDR3: CASSYRAVAYNEQFF; DNA: TGTGCCAGCAGTTACAGGGCAGTCGCCTACAATGAGCAGTTCTTC
J: TRBJ2-1; D: TRBD2; V: TRBV5-1; size: NA; CDR3: CASSLVSSLAGGNEQFF; DNA: TGCGCCAGCAGCTTGGTATCCTCACTAGCGGGAGGAAATGAGCAGTTCTTC
J: TRBJ2-3; D: NA; V: TRBV2; size: NA; CDR3: CASRQEIGTDTQYF; DNA: TGTGCCAGCCGACAGGAAATTGGCACAGATACGCAGTATTTT
J: TRBJ2-1; D: TRBD2; V: TRBV11-2; size: NA; CDR3: CVSSSRISSGASSSYNEQFF; DNA: TGTGTCAGCAGCTCCCGCATCTCTAGCGGGGCTTCTAGCTCCTACAATGAGCAGTTCTTC
J: TRBJ2-5; D: TRBD2; V: TRBV7-2; size: NA; CDR3: CASSLDFSGVETQYF; DNA: TGTGCCAGCAGCTTAGACTTTAGCGGGGTAGAGACCCAGTACTTC
J: TRBJ2-5; D: NA; V: TRBV20-1; size: few; CDR3: CSARDPRDGGQETQYF; DNA: TGCAGTGCTAGAGACCCCCGGGACGGCGGCCAAGAGACCCAGTACTTC